The entry below describes one T cell receptor (beta chain). Its specific antigen is unknown. No quality values exist for individual bases; no much larger clone is one base distant. The donors were included in the validation cohort of approximately 130 subjects, a group kept apart from the approximately 670-subject first cohort. This sample is part of a study of cytomegalovirus exposure and HLA in healthy donors (TCRdb year 2017). For the wider study: The 670 or so repertoires of the first cohort and the approximately 130 validation repertoires were produced on the same platform, according to a later analysis. In addition to the first cohort of roughly 670 subjects, a separate validation cohort of some 120 different subjects was used. The study combined high-throughput TCR immunosequencing, statistical association of individual TCRs with disease status, and machine learning to predict cytomegalovirus infection status. The aim of the study was to test whether cataloging public T cell receptors could identify signatures of past pathogen exposure.

The receptor library was made with the immunoSEQ multiplex PCR assay. The published analysis was carried out like this. A statistical classification framework was developed to diagnose cytomegalovirus status using the catalog of TCR beta chain sequences. Not all clones reach the TCRdb copy of this immuneACCESS table, which keeps in-frame sequences only. Checked studies attribute under half of the gap to unresolved V genes and leave the rest unexplained. D and trimming were read from the DNA, whereas the V and J calls and clone size are those reported in that table. In all, the sample holds 110,000 or so clones, and approximately 89% of those were seen once. Approximately 2% of the sample is held by the ten biggest clonotypes. Study-wide conclusions, independent of this receptor: Most TCR sequences were seen in very few donors, while some public TCRs were found in many individuals. The classifier was reported to diagnose cytomegalovirus status with high specificity and sensitivity in both the original and validation cohorts. The validation cohort had no HLA typing available for a later analysis, so co-occurrence within that cohort was assessed over all 120 or so repertoires. In a later analysis, TCRs clustered in the first cohort were found to also tend to co-occur in the 100 to 150 validation repertoires, with approximately 94% of cluster scores above 0. According to the authors, the approach could potentially be generalized to other disease states and immunological phenotypes. The study listed approximately 160 TCR beta chains as associated with cytomegalovirus. In vitro tests confirmed that a few of the cytomegalovirus-associated TCR beta chains recognize cytomegalovirus antigens.

For CDR1 and CDR2, the germline V gene (reference sequence) lists LNHDA and SQIVND. V gives up 3 bases and J gives up 1 base, and the segment between their germline ends measures 6 bases. The CDR3 sequence holds 13 residues, the cysteine and phenylalanine included. Only the CDR3 DNA is retained, 39 bases long and in frame from the first base. The material sequenced was PBMCs. The chain employs TRBV19 and TRBJ1-1; the D gene is possibly TRBD1, with 6 bases matching. The receptor was isolated from a man younger than 35 in good health and CMV-seronegative. The nucleotides are TGTGCCAGTAGTATGGGGGCGAACACTGAAGCTTTCTTT. It encodes CASSMGANTEAFF.